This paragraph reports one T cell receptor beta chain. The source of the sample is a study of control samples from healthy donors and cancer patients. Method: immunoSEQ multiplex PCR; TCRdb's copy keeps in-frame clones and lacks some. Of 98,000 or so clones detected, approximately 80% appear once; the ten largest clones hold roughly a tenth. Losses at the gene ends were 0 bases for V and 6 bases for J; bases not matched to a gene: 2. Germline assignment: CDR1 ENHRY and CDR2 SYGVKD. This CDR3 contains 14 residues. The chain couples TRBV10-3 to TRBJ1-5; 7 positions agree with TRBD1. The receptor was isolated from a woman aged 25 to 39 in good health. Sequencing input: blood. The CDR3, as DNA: TGTGCCATCAGTGAGTCGACAGGGCCTCAGCCCCAGCATTTT. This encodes CAISESTGPQPQHF.